The clone carrying this TCR beta chain was seen a single time. In germline, CDR1 is PRHDT, CDR2 FYEKMQ (reference sequence). Unmatched junction bases numbered 9, after V lost 0 bases and J lost 6 bases. The CDR3 is 18 amino acids. These data originate in a study of blood T cell repertoires in COVID-19. In the original processing: Nucleated cell counts were estimated from reference gene primer amplification. Here immunoSEQ multiplex PCR was the method, and the copy in TCRdb shows in-frame clones only, minus some. V and J calls and clone size are those listed in that table; D and trimming were worked out from the DNA. The sample gives tens of thousands of clones, 80% to 90% of which show up once; about 13% is in the top ten.

Input material: peripheral blood. The clonotype was recovered from a human donor in a cohort sampled during active COVID-19. The donor label of this sample is uncertain. The chain uses TRBV13 and TRBJ2-3, with 13 nucleotides matching TRBD2. CDR3 loop: CASSLGQGLAGLADTQYF. CDR3 sequence (DNA): TGTGCCAGCAGCTTAGGACAGGGACTAGCGGGGTTAGCGGATACGCAGTATTTT.